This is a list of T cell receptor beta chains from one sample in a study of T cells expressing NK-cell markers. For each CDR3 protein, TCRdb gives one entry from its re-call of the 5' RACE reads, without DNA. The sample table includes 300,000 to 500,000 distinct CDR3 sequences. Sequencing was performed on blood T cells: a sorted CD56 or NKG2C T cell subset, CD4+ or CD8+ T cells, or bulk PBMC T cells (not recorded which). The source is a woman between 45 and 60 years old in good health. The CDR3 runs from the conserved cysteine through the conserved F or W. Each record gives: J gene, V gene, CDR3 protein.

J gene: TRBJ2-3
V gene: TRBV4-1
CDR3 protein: CASSPDFSTDTQYF

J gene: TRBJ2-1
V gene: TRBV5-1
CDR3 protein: CASSLWGAGMNEQFF

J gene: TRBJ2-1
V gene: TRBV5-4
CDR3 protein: CASSPFGGSDEQFF

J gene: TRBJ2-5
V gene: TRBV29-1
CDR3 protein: CSSQGGPGRETQYF

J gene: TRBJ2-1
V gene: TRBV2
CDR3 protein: CASSEVAGRYNEQFF

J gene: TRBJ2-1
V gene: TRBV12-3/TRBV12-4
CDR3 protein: CASSYGTSGNPYNEQFF

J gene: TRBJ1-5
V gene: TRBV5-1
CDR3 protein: CASSLLGLDQPQHF

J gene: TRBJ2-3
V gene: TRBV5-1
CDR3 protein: CASSSRMGDTQYF

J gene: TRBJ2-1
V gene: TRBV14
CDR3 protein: CASSQGGLDEQFF

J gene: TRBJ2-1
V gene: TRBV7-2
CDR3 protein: CASSPGGTSGRAWFF

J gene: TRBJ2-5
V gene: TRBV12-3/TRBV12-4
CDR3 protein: CASSGSWETQYF

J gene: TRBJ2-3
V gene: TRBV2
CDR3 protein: CASSRLQGSVDTQYF

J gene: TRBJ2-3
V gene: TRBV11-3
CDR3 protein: CASSREVGIAQYF

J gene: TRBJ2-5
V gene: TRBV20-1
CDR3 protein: CSASRASGVQETQYF

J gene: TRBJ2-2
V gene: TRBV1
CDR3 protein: CTSSQERGRGELFF

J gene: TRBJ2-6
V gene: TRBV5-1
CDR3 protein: CASSSSDRGLSGANVLTF

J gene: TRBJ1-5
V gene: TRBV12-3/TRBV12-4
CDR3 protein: CASSSELEEGQPQHF

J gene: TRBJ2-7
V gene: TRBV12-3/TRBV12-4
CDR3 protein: CAILIEGDSNYEQYF

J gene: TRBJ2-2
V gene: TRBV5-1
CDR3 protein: CASSPLGTANTGELFF

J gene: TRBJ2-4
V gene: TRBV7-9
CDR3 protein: CASSLAQGWDIQYF

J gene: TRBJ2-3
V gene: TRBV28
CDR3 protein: CASKSPRAGGPTDTQYF

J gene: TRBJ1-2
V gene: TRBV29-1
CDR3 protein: CSVEERQGVYGYTF

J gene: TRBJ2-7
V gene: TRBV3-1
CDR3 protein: CASSQGTGLREQYF

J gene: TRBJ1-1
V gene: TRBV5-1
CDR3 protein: CASSLAPDRNTEAFF

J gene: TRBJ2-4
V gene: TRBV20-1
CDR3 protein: CSATPGQLNIQYF